Listed below are T cell receptor beta chains from one sample, sequenced in a study of CXCR3-negative and CXCR3-positive naive CD8 T cells. TCRdb reworked the 5' RACE reads into one entry per CDR3 protein, no DNA. This listing includes roughly 93,000 distinct CDR3 sequences. Sequenced input: naive CXCR3+ CD8+ T cells from blood. The receptors here all came from a human donor in good health. Some clones in this sample may be carry-over from other donors' samples. CDR3s include the opening cysteine and the closing phenylalanine or tryptophan.

J gene: TRBJ1-5
V gene: TRBV7-2
CDR3 protein: CASSLTDQPQHF

J gene: TRBJ2-5
V gene: TRBV27
CDR3 protein: CASSHRGQETQYF

J gene: TRBJ2-3
V gene: TRBV7-2
CDR3 protein: CASRSGASTDTKYF

J gene: TRBJ2-2
V gene: TRBV14
CDR3 protein: CASSQVQGWTGELFF

J gene: TRBJ1-2
V gene: TRBV3-2
CDR3 protein: CASSQERQGTWNGYTF

J gene: TRBJ1-2
V gene: TRBV20-1
CDR3 protein: CSARIVNRANNYGYTF

J gene: TRBJ2-7
V gene: TRBV7-9
CDR3 protein: CASSYLSGGRDGDEQYF

J gene: TRBJ2-7
V gene: TRBV4-3
CDR3 protein: CASSQESTGVSYEQYF

J gene: TRBJ1-6
V gene: TRBV5-5
CDR3 protein: CASTSLPDRDRGSYNSPLHF

J gene: TRBJ2-7
V gene: TRBV7-8
CDR3 protein: CASSLAAGRGPYEQYF

J gene: TRBJ2-7
V gene: TRBV29-1
CDR3 protein: CSVEGGTGKYYEQYF

J gene: TRBJ2-3
V gene: TRBV7-2
CDR3 protein: CASSLVAGGALTDTQYF

J gene: TRBJ2-7
V gene: TRBV4-3
CDR3 protein: CASSPGHSYEQYF

J gene: TRBJ1-4
V gene: TRBV6-6
CDR3 protein: CASSRDGRSVNEKLFF

J gene: TRBJ2-1
V gene: TRBV6-5
CDR3 protein: CASSQTGGLGGGSYNEQFF

J gene: TRBJ1-6
V gene: TRBV27
CDR3 protein: CASFSGGFGSPLHF

J gene: TRBJ2-6
V gene: TRBV10-2
CDR3 protein: CASSLNSGANVLTF

J gene: TRBJ2-7
V gene: TRBV4-2
CDR3 protein: CASSQEQDLDSYEQYF